This T cell receptor beta chain is drawn from a study of CD8 T cells in ankylosing spondylitis. TCRdb passed the 5' RACE reads through MiXCR, listing each CDR3 protein once. The repertoire consists of 650,000 to 800,000 distinct CDR3 sequences, with 15% to 20% occurring once and the leading ten covering under 20%. General study points: Blood of patients with ankylosing spondylitis appeared to be characterized by a TCR beta motif of eight highly homologous variants.

As concerns this clonotype: Its antigen is not known.

Trimming stripped 4 bases from V and 2 bases from J, with 13 bases between. Per the germline V gene, CDR1 is SGHRS and CDR2 is YFSETQ. The CDR3 runs 14 residues. The clonotype originates from a male donor with ankylosing spondylitis. V is TRBV5-1 and J is TRBJ2-7; perhaps D is TRBD1 or TRBD2 (6 bases each). Sequenced input: blood, either unsorted or a sorted T cell fraction (not recorded which). The CDR3, as DNA: TGCGCCAGCAGCGTGAGGGGGGAACCCTACGAGCAGTACTTC. It specifies CASSVRGEPYEQYF.